A single sample gave rise to the 27 T cell receptor beta chains below, sequenced in a study of vaccination and CD4 T cells after COVID-19. The Oncomine TCR Beta short-read assay was applied to DNA of cultured CD4+ T cells. Each CDR3 protein is one row after TCRdb ran MiXCR on the PCR reads. The table shows 15,000 to 20,000 distinct CDR3 sequences, with over 40% occurring only once. These receptors lack a known antigen. Indicated time point: late sampling 161 to 241 days after vaccination in a few convalescent patients. The treatment is: approximately 11-day PBMC culture with coronavirus spike peptide pools or control peptides (ViraFEST assay). The sample in question was CD4+ T cells from blood, cultured in vitro, obtained about 7 months after SARS-CoV-2 vaccination. Receptors were obtained from a human donor who had recovered from COVID-19.

This clonotype was seen more than once but under ten times. The rearrangement links TRBV7-3 to TRBJ2-2; D remains unclear. Germline-derived CDR1 and CDR2 are SGHTA and FQGTGA. There are 13 residues in the CDR3. V was pared by 5 bases and J by 3 bases, with 7 bases between. DNA for the CDR3: TGTGCCAGCAGCCTCAGCGACACCGGGGAGCTGTTTTTT. Protein sequence: CASSLSDTGELFF. Looking up the rest from reference TRBV7-3 and TRBJ2-2 gives the full variable domain: GAGVSQTPSNKVTEKGKYVELRCDPISGHTALYWYRQSLGQGPEFLIYFQGTGAADDSGLPNDRFFAVRPEGSVSTLKIQRTERGDSAVYLCASSLSDTGELFFGEGSRLTVL.

This clonotype was observed a few times. The chain has TRBV7-2 and TRBJ2-3; 9 nucleotides line up with TRBD2. V was pared by 3 bases and J by 4 bases, with 11 bases of the junction left unmatched. The CDR3 has 17 residues. Germline lookup yields CDR1 SGHTA and CDR2 FQGNSA. The CDR3 DNA sequence: TGTGCCAGCAGCTTCCTACCAACGGGCGGGAGGGCAGATACGCAGTATTTT. It yields the protein CASSFLPTGGRADTQYF.

This clonotype has only a few counts. This chain joins TRBV20-1 and TRBJ2-5; D unclear. This CDR3 is 11 amino acids long. Looked up from germline, CDR1 is DFQATT and CDR2 is SNEGSKA (reference sequence). The V gene lost 3 bases and the J gene lost 4 bases, with 6 bases spanning the gap. The chain's CDR3 is CSARYLETQYF. DNA of the CDR3: TGCAGTGCTAGGTACTTAGAGACCCAGTACTTC.

The V call is TRBV20-1, the J call TRBJ1-5, with TRBD1 matching 7 bases. With V trimmed by 6 bases and J by 0 bases, 8 bases remained unmatched. The germline V gene has CDR1 DFQATT and CDR2 SNEGSKA (reference sequence). This CDR3 is built from 15 residues. The CDR3 spells CSARTGEYSNQPQHF. For the CDR3, the DNA is TGCAGTGCAAGAACAGGGGAATATAGCAATCAGCCCCAGCATTTT.

V is TRBV20-1 and J is TRBJ2-3, with a possible D match to TRBD2 (6 bases). This CDR3 is 15 amino acids long. The ends were cut back, 3 bases at V and 4 bases at J, with 17 bases in the middle. The V gene's germline CDR1 is DFQATT and CDR2 SNEGSKA (reference sequence). Here the CDR3 DNA reads TGCAGTGCTAGTGCGCGGCGGGATGGGGCAGATACGCAGTATTTT. Translated, it gives CSASARRDGADTQYF.

The rearrangement links TRBV6-1 to TRBJ1-2; D not certain. CDR3 size: 14 residues. Trimming took 2 bases from V and 2 from J, leaving 9 bases between them. Germline CDR1 and CDR2: MNHNS and SASEGT. CDR3 region: CASSEWAENYGYTF. DNA for the CDR3: TGTGCCAGCAGTGAATGGGCAGAGAACTATGGCTACACCTTC.

The chain is built from TRBV5-4 and TRBJ2-5; 7 bases fit TRBD2. The germline V gene has CDR1 SGHNT and CDR2 YYREEE (reference sequence). Losses at the gene ends were 0 bases for V and 1 base for J; bases not matched to a gene: 3. The CDR3 has 15 amino acids. The DNA for the CDR3 is TGTGCCAGCAGCTTGGGGTCGGGGGGCCAAGAGACCCAGTACTTC. As protein: CASSLGSGGQETQYF.

In this sample, this clonotype turned up a few times. The V call is TRBV7-2, the J call TRBJ1-2, with D perhaps matching TRBD1 (5 bases). This CDR3 is 14 amino acids long. V lost 5 bases and J 4 bases, leaving 14 bases between the germline ends. The V gene's germline CDR1 is SGHTA and CDR2 FQGNSA. Written as DNA, the CDR3 is TGTGCCAGCAGCCCTGACAGTGTCAGCTATGGCTACACCTTC. Encoded protein: CASSPDSVSYGYTF.

This clonotype has a handful of counts. The V gene is TRBV27, the J gene TRBJ1-1; D is unresolved. Germline loops: CDR1 MNHEY, CDR2 SMNVEV (reference sequence). V lost 8 bases and J 9 bases, leaving 16 bases between the germline ends. The CDR3 runs to 12 residues. The chain's CDR3 is CASGRVGSKAFF. The DNA of the CDR3 is TGTGCCAGCGGCCGCGTGGGCTCAAAAGCTTTCTTT.

The chain carries TRBV2 and TRBJ1-2; TRBD1 might be the D (5 bases). The CDR3 spans 13 residues. V dropped 4 bases and J dropped 8 bases, with 14 bases sitting between them. Germline V CDR1 and CDR2: SNHLY, FYNNEI. The CDR3 nucleotides read TGTGCCAGCAGTGCGATACTGACAGCCGGCTACACCTTC. This sequence encodes CASSAILTAGYTF.

The genes are TRBV7-9 and TRBJ2-7, with TRBD1 as a possible D gene (6 bases). The germline V and J ends were trimmed by 2 bases and 6 bases, with 8 bases remaining between them. CDR3 size: 12 residues. Germline V gives CDR1 SEHNR, CDR2 FQNEAQ (reference sequence). CDR3: CASSLTGTEQYF. CDR3 bases: TGTGCCAGCAGCTTAACAGGGACCGAGCAGTACTTC.

The sample holds a few counts of this clonotype. The rearrangement links TRBV20-1 to TRBJ2-2; 10 positions agree with TRBD1. This CDR3 contains 14 residues. Germline V gene data show CDR1 as DFQATT and CDR2 as SNEGSKA (reference sequence). The J segment lost 5 bases and the V segment lost 4 bases, leaving 4 bases of the junction unmatched. The CDR3 is CSATDRGRTGELFF. For the CDR3, the DNA is TGCAGTGCTACTGACAGGGGGCGGACCGGGGAGCTGTTTTTT.

The chain couples TRBV27 to TRBJ1-2; D gene uncertain. The V and J ends lost 2 bases and 5 bases respectively, with 18 bases between them. The CDR3 totals 16 residues. Germline loops: CDR1 MNHEY, CDR2 SMNVEV (reference sequence). This chain's CDR3 is CASSLSGRAIGYGYTF. CDR3 nucleotides: TGTGCCAGCAGTTTAAGCGGGAGGGCGATCGGATATGGCTACACCTTC.

The chain combines TRBV6-2 or TRBV6-3 with TRBJ1-2, with D unclear. The CDR3 contains 13 residues. The V end was cut by 6 bases, the J end by 7 bases, with 15 bases between. Germline lookup yields CDR1 MNHEY and CDR2 SVGEGT. CDR3 sequence (DNA): TGTGCCAGCAGGTGGGATGCCGCTGGTGGCTACACCTTC. Translating gives CASRWDAAGGYTF.

V gene TRBV20-1 combines with J gene TRBJ2-5; the match to TRBD2 covers 11 bases. J lost 4 bases, V lost 1 base, and 2 bases had no gene match. CDR1 DFQATT and CDR2 SNEGSKA come from the germline V gene (reference sequence). The CDR3 sequence is 14 residues long. The CDR3, as DNA: TGCAGTGCTAGAGTAGCGGGGGGGCGAGAGACCCAGTACTTC. Translating gives CSARVAGGRETQYF.

This chain links TRBV11-3 with TRBJ1-1, with D unresolved. The germline CDR1 and CDR2 sequences are SGHNT and YENEEA. Deletions cut 9 bases from V and 4 bases from J, with 15 bases between. The CDR3 extends over 13 amino acids. The CDR3 DNA reads as TGTGCCAGTGGTGGGAACCGCGGCACTGAAGCTTTCTTT. Protein: CASGGNRGTEAFF.

V gene TRBV20-1 combines with J gene TRBJ2-1; TRBD2 aligns across 7 bases. The CDR3 has 17 amino acids. Looked up from germline, CDR1 is DFQATT and CDR2 is SNEGSKA (reference sequence). Trimming took 0 bases from V and 5 from J; bases not matched to a gene: 13. For the CDR3, the DNA is TGCAGTGCTAGAGATAAAGGCACGCTAGCGGTAAACAATGAGCAGTTCTTC. Its translation is CSARDKGTLAVNNEQFF.

The rearrangement links TRBV29-1 to TRBJ2-7; the D is unclear. CDR3 length: 13 residues. Trimming left V 7 bases short and J 1 base short, with 14 bases between. Germline CDR1 reads SQVTM; CDR2 reads ANQGSEA. The CDR3 DNA reads as TGCAGCGCCCGGAAATTGGGGTCCTACGAGCAGTACTTC. It specifies CSARKLGSYEQYF.

V usage is TRBV6-1 and J usage is TRBJ2-1; 13 bases align to TRBD2. The CDR3 length is 16 residues. Germline V gene lookup returns CDR1 MNHNS and CDR2 SASEGT. V dropped 6 bases and J dropped 5; count of bases not matched to a gene: 7. The CDR3 DNA reads TGTGCCAGCAGCCGCCACGGGACTAGCGGGGACAATGAGCAGTTCTTC. Its translation is CASSRHGTSGDNEQFF.

Relative to its sample, this clonotype is medium-sized (0.01 to 0.1%). The chain employs TRBV7-6 and TRBJ2-1, with D unresolved. The CDR3 spans 15 residues. Per the germline V gene, CDR1 is SGHVS and CDR2 is FNYEAQ. V was cut by 4 bases and J by 0 bases, with 10 bases left in between. The CDR3 nucleotides read TGTGCCAGCAGCTCGCAGGTAAACTCCTACAATGAGCAGTTCTTC. Translated, it gives CASSSQVNSYNEQFF. The full variable domain, its missing parts supplied by reference TRBV7-6 and TRBJ2-1, is GAGVSQSPRYKVTKRGQDVALRCDPISGHVSLYWYRQALGQGPEFLTYFNYEAQQDKSGLPNDRFSAERPEGSISTLTIQRTEQRDSAMYRCASSSQVNSYNEQFFGPGTRLTVL.

The chain has TRBV19 and TRBJ2-3; 7 nucleotides align to TRBD1. Germline V gene lookup returns CDR1 LNHDA and CDR2 SQIVND (reference sequence). The CDR3 has 18 residues. V lost 5 bases and J lost 3; bases outside the gene matches: 17. The CDR3 sequence is CASSSHDRVPQSTDTQYF. CDR3 in DNA: TGTGCCAGTAGTTCCCATGACAGGGTACCCCAAAGTACAGATACGCAGTATTTT.

The genes are TRBV5-1 and TRBJ2-7, with TRBD2 identical over 10 bases. The CDR3 length is 15 residues. Germline assignment: CDR1 SGHRS and CDR2 YFSETQ. V trimming: 0 bases; J trimming: 6 bases; junction bases outside the gene matches: 6. As DNA, the CDR3 is TGCGCCAGCAGCTTGGATGGTAGCGGGAGGTCCGAGCAGTACTTC. Its translation is CASSLDGSGRSEQYF.

The chain links TRBV7-8 to TRBJ2-2; D is unresolved. The CDR3 extends over 16 amino acids. With 4 bases removed from V and 3 bases from J, the gap between germline ends came to 15 bases. Germline values: CDR1 SGHVS, CDR2 FQNEAQ. CDR3 residues: CASSSIGRTYTGELFF. The DNA for the CDR3 is TGTGCCAGCAGCTCGATTGGTCGGACCTACACCGGGGAGCTGTTTTTT.

The chain couples TRBV27 to TRBJ2-2; no firm D call. The length of the CDR3 is 15 residues. V was clipped by 7 bases and J by 0 bases, with 12 bases between them. The V gene's germline CDR1 is MNHEY and CDR2 SMNVEV (reference sequence). DNA of the CDR3: TGTGCCAGCACCCTAAAGGCAGCGAACACCGGGGAGCTGTTTTTT. Translated, it gives CASTLKAANTGELFF.

The chain combines TRBV28 with TRBJ1-6; TRBD1 matches 7 bases. This CDR3 region has 12 residues. The germline CDR1 and CDR2 sequences are MDHEN and SYDVKM. With V trimmed by 10 bases and J by 8 bases, 5 bases remained unmatched. This CDR3 reads CAIRDSHSPLHF. The DNA for the CDR3 is TGTGCCATCCGGGACAGTCATTCACCCCTCCACTTT.

This clonotype was observed a few times. The rearrangement uses TRBV7-3 and TRBJ2-1; TRBD2 agrees at 13 bases. With V trimmed by 5 bases and J by 4 bases, 8 bases remained unmatched. The germline CDR1 and CDR2 sequences are SGHTA and FQGTGA. There are 17 residues in the CDR3. In DNA, the CDR3 is TGTGCCAGCAGCCTTAGGACTAGCGGGGGCATATACAATGAGCAGTTCTTC. Protein sequence: CASSLRTSGGIYNEQFF.

This rearrangement joins TRBV11-3 to TRBJ2-5; the D gene is possibly TRBD2 (5 bases). Germline V gene sequence: CDR1 SGHNT, CDR2 YENEEA. The CDR3 runs to 14 residues. Between the trimmed V and J ends, which lost 4 bases and 0 bases, there was a span of 9 bases. The CDR3 DNA sequence: TGTGCCAGCAGCTCAGAGCGGAACCAAGAGACCCAGTACTTC. It is translated as CASSSERNQETQYF.